The 7 T cell receptor beta chains below come from one sample, sequenced in a study of blood T cell repertoires in COVID-19. Generated by immunoSEQ multiplex PCR, the TCRdb table keeps only in-frame clones and is missing some. Of some 45,000 clones in the sample, about 75% were seen once. The sample taken for sequencing was peripheral blood. These receptors originate from a man between 65 and 85 years old with active or convalescent COVID-19.

The chain carries TRBV6-1 and TRBJ1-2; D is perhaps TRBD1 (6 bases). The CDR3 is 14 amino acids. Germline V gene sequence: CDR1 MNHNS, CDR2 SASEGT. V lost 2 bases and J lost 7, with 14 bases in between. CDR3 in DNA: TGTGCCAGCAGTGAACGGGACACCAGATTTGGCTACACCTTC. Protein product: CASSERDTRFGYTF.

The J gene is TRBJ1-2, the V gene TRBV7-2, with 7 nucleotides matching TRBD1. The germline V gene has CDR1 SGHTA and CDR2 FQGNSA. V lost 4 bases to trimming and J lost 7 bases; unmatched junction nucleotides: 3. This CDR3 has 12 residues. The CDR3 region has the DNA TGTGCCAGCAGCTCGCCAGGGGGTGGCTACACCTTC. This codes for CASSSPGGGYTF.

The chain is built from TRBV18 and TRBJ2-2; 7 bases agree with TRBD1. Germline V gives CDR1 KGHSH, CDR2 LQKENI. V lost 2 bases, J lost 3 bases, and 6 bases stayed unmatched. The CDR3 totals 16 residues. The CDR3 here is CASSPKNRGDTGELFF. In DNA, the CDR3 is TGTGCCAGCTCACCAAAGAACAGGGGTGACACCGGGGAGCTGTTTTTT.

The table lists this clone with a count of one. The chain has TRBV6-1 and TRBJ1-5; D unresolved. Trimming took off 2 bases at V and 11 bases at J, with 13 bases between the two ends. Germline-derived CDR1 and CDR2 are MNHNS and SASEGT. The CDR3 length is 13 residues. CDR3 sequence reads: CASSENGIATQHF. The CDR3 DNA reads TGTGCCAGCAGTGAAAACGGGATAGCGACCCAGCATTTT.

This chain links TRBV18 with TRBJ1-3, with TRBD1 as a possible D gene (5 bases). The CDR3 length is 15 residues. Germline V gene data show CDR1 as KGHSH and CDR2 as LQKENI. The germline V and J ends were trimmed by 6 bases and 2 bases, with 14 bases remaining between them. The CDR3 bases are TGTGCCAGCTCGGACTACTCAGGGCCTGGAAACACCATATATTTT. It encodes CASSDYSGPGNTIYF. The full variable domain, with the rest looked up from reference TRBV18 and TRBJ1-3, is NAGVMQNPRHLVRRRGQEARLRCSPMKGHSHVYWYRQLPEEGLKFMVYLQKENIIDESGMPKERFSAEFPKEGPSILRIQQVVRGDSAAYFCASSDYSGPGNTIYFGEGSWLTVV.

This clone has just one count. The chain has TRBV28 and TRBJ1-2, with D possibly TRBD1 on 5 matching bases. Germline V CDR1 and CDR2: MDHEN, SYDVKM. This CDR3 has 14 amino acids. V was cut by 1 base and J by 4 bases, with 10 bases left in between. The CDR3 region is CASSLSGYTYGYTF. In DNA form, the CDR3 reads TGTGCCAGCAGTTTATCAGGGTACACCTATGGCTACACCTTC.

This clone was seen more than once but under ten times. The chain recombines TRBV28 with TRBJ1-1; the D gene is possibly TRBD1 (5 bases). Trimming took off 5 bases at V and 4 bases at J, with 14 bases between the two ends. This CDR3 region has 14 residues. Germline assignment: CDR1 MDHEN and CDR2 SYDVKM. This chain's CDR3 is CASSAQGMGTEAFF. The CDR3 DNA sequence: TGTGCCAGCAGTGCTCAGGGTATGGGCACTGAAGCTTTCTTT.